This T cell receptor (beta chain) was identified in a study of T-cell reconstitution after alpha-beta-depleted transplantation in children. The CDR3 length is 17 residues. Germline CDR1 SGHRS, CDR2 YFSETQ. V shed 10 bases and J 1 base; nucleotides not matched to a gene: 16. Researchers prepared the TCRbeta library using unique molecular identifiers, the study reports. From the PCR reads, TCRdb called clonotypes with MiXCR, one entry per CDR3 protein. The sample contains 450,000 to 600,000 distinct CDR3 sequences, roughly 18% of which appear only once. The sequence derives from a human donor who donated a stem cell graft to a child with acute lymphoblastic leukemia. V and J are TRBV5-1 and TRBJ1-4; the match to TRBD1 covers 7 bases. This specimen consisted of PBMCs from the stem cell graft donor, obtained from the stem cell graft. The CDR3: CACSSGRQGGTNEKLFF. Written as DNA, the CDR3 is TGCGCCTGCTCCTCTGGGAGACAGGGAGGAACTAATGAAAAACTGTTTTTT.